This paragraph reports one TCR beta chain. Its antigen is undetermined. The second PCR ran about 6 to 12 cycles with a sample-barcoded 5' primer and J-beta primers. One entry per CDR3 protein, called by TCRdb with MiXCR from the 5' RACE reads. The repertoire holds 780,000 or so distinct CDR3 sequences, with approximately 25% as singletons. The sample is drawn from a study of blood T cells in healthy people across ages. Overall study results and limits: Long-lived donors had more naive CD4+ cells and higher diversity than aged donors.

These data were also reused for a study on T cells of mothers and their children. Turning to that study: Donation came from a few healthy Caucasian mothers together with their six children. In unrelated and related pairs, TCR recombination output is shaped in a similar way by thymic selection.

The sequenced sample was blood. The receptor was derived from a boy between 5 and 17 years old in good health.

The CDR3 DNA sequence: TGTGCCAGCAGCCACCGCCAGGCGAACACCGGGGAGCTGTTTTTT. Translated, it gives CASSHRQANTGELFF. This rearrangement joins TRBV27 to TRBJ2-2; no clear D gene. Germline V gene sequence: CDR1 MNHEY, CDR2 SMNVEV (reference sequence). With 6 bases removed from V and 0 bases from J, the gap between germline ends came to 11 bases. This CDR3 has 15 residues.